The rows below give T cell receptor beta chains drawn from one sample of a study of human T cells and chemical hapten exposure. TCRdb reprocessed the RACE reads via MiXCR and lists one record per CDR3 protein. In the table there are under 60,000 distinct CDR3 sequences, roughly 11% of which are singletons. Sequenced material: whole blood, taken in connection with sensitization to the hapten diphenylcyclopropenone (DPC). Receptors originate from a woman between 40 and 55 years old with alopecia areata. Some clones in this sample may be carry-over from other donors' samples. CDR3s include the opening cysteine and the closing phenylalanine or tryptophan. Each record gives: V gene, D gene, clone size, J gene, CDR3 DNA, CDR3 protein. The D gene is left open where the match is weak. Clone size, where shown, is once, few, many, or a class for clones that have expanded.

>TRBV7-9|.|few|TRBJ1-1
TGTGCCAGCAGCAGGAACACTGAAGCTTTCTTT
CASSRNTEAFF
>TRBV18|.|few|TRBJ2-3
TGTGCCAGCTCTCCACTACTAGGTCCAACAGATACGCAGTATTTT
CASSPLLGPTDTQYF
>TRBV12-3/TRBV12-4|.|few|TRBJ2-7
TGTGCCAGCAGACCTACAGGTCTTTCCTACGAGCAGTACTTC
CASRPTGLSYEQYF
>TRBV27|.|few|TRBJ1-1
TGTGCCAGCAGTTTACAAGGGCAGGAAGCTTTCTTT
CASSLQGQEAFF
>TRBV12-3/TRBV12-4|TRBD1|.|TRBJ2-7
TGTGCCAGCAGTTTTTCCAGGGGGTACGAGCAGTACTTC
CASSFSRGYEQYF
>TRBV5-4|TRBD1|few|TRBJ2-1
TGTGCCAGCAGCTTGGGGACAGGGGTTTGGGATGAGCAGTTCTTC
CASSLGTGVWDEQFF
>TRBV18|TRBD1|many|TRBJ1-1
TGTGCCAGCTCACTCTACAGGGGATCCATGAACACTGAAGCTTTCTTT
CASSLYRGSMNTEAFF
>TRBV20-1|TRBD2|few|TRBJ2-1
TGCAGTGCTAGATCCTTAGCGGGAGGGTCGGGGAATGAGCAGTTCTTC
CSARSLAGGSGNEQFF
>TRBV7-6|.|.|TRBJ2-7
TGTGCCAGCAGCTTAGGGGACGTAACCTACGAGCAGTACTTC
CASSLGDVTYEQYF
>TRBV7-8|TRBD1|many|TRBJ2-1
TGTGCCAGCAACCCGGACAGGAGCTCCTACAATGAGCAGTTCTTC
CASNPDRSSYNEQFF
>TRBV5-4|TRBD2|.|TRBJ2-3
TGTGCCAGCAGCTTAGCGGGAGTGACGTATGATACGCAGTATTTT
CASSLAGVTYDTQYF
>TRBV9|.|few|TRBJ1-5
TGTGCCAGCAGCGTAGCGGGGGCTAGCAATCAGCCCCAGCATTTT
CASSVAGASNQPQHF
>TRBV28|.|.|TRBJ2-2
TGTGCCAGCAGTCCCCCGCTGGGGGCGGGAATGAACACCGGGGAGCTGTTTTTT
CASSPPLGAGMNTGELFF
>TRBV9|TRBD2|many|TRBJ2-7
TGTGCCAGCAGCCCCCGGCTAGCGGGGGCCTACGAGCAGTACTTC
CASSPRLAGAYEQYF
>TRBV12-3/TRBV12-4|TRBD1|many|TRBJ1-3
TGTGCCAGCAGTAAACAGGGGATGGGAAACACCATATATTTT
CASSKQGMGNTIYF
>TRBV20-1|.|many|TRBJ2-3
TGCAGTGGCGCGGACTCCACAGATACGCAGTATTTT
CSGADSTDTQYF
>TRBV18|.|.|TRBJ2-3
TGTGCCAGCTCAAGCGTCCCGGACCCAGATACGCAGTATTTT
CASSSVPDPDTQYF
>TRBV30|TRBD1|many|TRBJ2-7
TGTGCCTGGGCTGGGACAGGGACCAGCTCCTACGAGCAGTACTTC
CAWAGTGTSSYEQYF
>TRBV6-5|.|few|TRBJ1-2
TGTGCCAGCCATTCCGGGGGGACGAACTATGGCTACACCTTC
CASHSGGTNYGYTF
>TRBV9|.|once|TRBJ1-1
TGTACCAGCAGCGTAGGGCCGGTGGTCAGGGGGAACACTGAAGCTTTCTTT
CTSSVGPVVRGNTEAFF
>TRBV12-3/TRBV12-4|.|few|TRBJ2-2
TGTGCCAGTCTTTTTGGGCCCACCGGGGAGCTGTTTTTT
CASLFGPTGELFF
>TRBV11-2|.|few|TRBJ2-2
TGTGCCAGCAGCTGGAGCCTCACACAGGGATCCGGGGAGCTGTTTTTT
CASSWSLTQGSGELFF
>TRBV2|TRBD2|.|TRBJ2-1
TGTGCCAGCAGTGGAGGGACTAGCGGGAGTTTGGGAAATGAGCAGTTCTTC
CASSGGTSGSLGNEQFF
>TRBV27|.|few|TRBJ2-5
TGTGCCAGCAGTTTATCCACCAGGGGAGAGACCCAGTACTTC
CASSLSTRGETQYF
>TRBV4-2|TRBD1|many|TRBJ1-2
TGTGCCAGCAGCCCCCCGACGTCCGGGACAGGGGACTATGGCTACACCTTC
CASSPPTSGTGDYGYTF
>TRBV27|TRBD2|few|TRBJ2-1
TGTGCCAGCAGTCTACCGGGGACTAGCGTGCTAAATGAGCAGTTCTTC
CASSLPGTSVLNEQFF
>TRBV19|.|.|TRBJ2-1
TGTGCCAGTAGTATCGGGGCAGCCTGGGATAATGAGCAGTTCTTC
CASSIGAAWDNEQFF
>TRBV19|TRBD1|few|TRBJ2-7
TGTGCCAGTAGTGCGGGACAGGGGGTTTCATACGAGCAGTACTTC
CASSAGQGVSYEQYF
>TRBV6-6|.|many|TRBJ1-1
TGTGCCAGCTTAGATGGGGCAATGAACACTGAAGCTTTCTTT
CASLDGAMNTEAFF
>TRBV3-1|.|.|TRBJ2-1
TGTGCCAGCAGCCAACTGGACAATGAGCAGTTCTTC
CASSQLDNEQFF
>TRBV12-3/TRBV12-4|.|.|TRBJ2-1
TGTGCCAGCAGTTTCGGTGGGGGTGAGCAGTTCTTC
CASSFGGGEQFF
>TRBV27|TRBD1|few|TRBJ2-7
TGTGCCAGCAGTCAAGAACCACCTTGGACAGGGTCAGGGGAGCAGTACTTC
CASSQEPPWTGSGEQYF
>TRBV12-3/TRBV12-4|.|many|TRBJ1-5
TGTGCCAGCAGCGCGACTCGGCCCAGAGGGCCCCAGCATTTT
CASSATRPRGPQHF
>TRBV29-1|.|.|TRBJ2-5
TGCAGCGTTGTTAAGGGGCCCGGAGAGACCCAGTACTTC
CSVVKGPGETQYF
>TRBV2|.|.|TRBJ2-7
TGTGCCAGCAGACAGCAGTCCTACGAGCAGTACTTC
CASRQQSYEQYF
>TRBV21-1|.|many|TRBJ2-5
TGTGCCAGCAGCAACCGGACTAGTGGGACGAAGACCCAGTACTTC
CASSNRTSGTKTQYF
>TRBV29-1|.|few|TRBJ2-1
TGCAGTCAGGGACGGGTCGGCAATGAGCAGTTCTTC
CSQGRVGNEQFF
>TRBV9|.|many|TRBJ1-4
TGTGCCAGCAGCCCCGACCCGACAACTAATGAAAAACTGTTTTTT
CASSPDPTTNEKLFF
>TRBV20-1|TRBD2|.|TRBJ2-1
TGCAGTGCTCAAGCGGGACTCTCCTACAATGAGCAGTTCTTC
CSAQAGLSYNEQFF
>TRBV9|.|few|TRBJ1-5
TGTGCCAGCAGCCCCGATTTGGGGAATCAGCCCCAGCATTTT
CASSPDLGNQPQHF
>TRBV30|.|few|TRBJ1-1
TGTGCCTGGAGTGTACGGCCAAGGAACACTGAAGCTTTCTTT
CAWSVRPRNTEAFF
>TRBV25-1|.|.|TRBJ2-1
TGTGCCAGCAGTGGGATTGACAGTTACAATGAGCAGTTCTTC
CASSGIDSYNEQFF
>TRBV6-2/TRBV6-3|TRBD2|.|TRBJ2-3
TGTGCCAGCGGTCGTCCGAGACTAGCGGAAACAGATACGCAGTATTTT
CASGRPRLAETDTQYF
>TRBV7-6|.|many|TRBJ1-1
TGTGCCAGCAGCCCAGGGACACGCACTGAAGCTTTCTTT
CASSPGTRTEAFF
>TRBV3-1|.|.|TRBJ1-6
TGTGCCAGCAGCCAGGCGCACAGGGCCGGTAATTCACCCCTCCACTTT
CASSQAHRAGNSPLHF
>TRBV7-6|TRBD2|few|TRBJ2-1
TGTGCCAGCAGCCTCAACGGGGGAGGGTCGGGCGAGCAGTTCTTC
CASSLNGGGSGEQFF
>TRBV7-3|TRBD2|few|TRBJ2-3
TGTGCCAGCAGCTTAAGACTAGCTAACACAGATACGCAGTATTTT
CASSLRLANTDTQYF
>TRBV6-5|.|.|TRBJ1-2
TGTGCCAGCAGGACCGGGGGCACGAACTATGGCTACACCTTC
CASRTGGTNYGYTF
>TRBV28|.|few|TRBJ2-1
TGTGCCAGCAGTGAGTACAATGAGCAGTTCTTC
CASSEYNEQFF